This T cell receptor (beta chain) was retrieved from a study of cytomegalovirus exposure and HLA in healthy donors. Only in-frame clones appear in the TCRdb table, and some are missing; sequencing was by immunoSEQ multiplex PCR. The data show 220,000 or so clones, 80% to 85% seen once. The CDR3 runs to 13 residues. The germline gives CDR1 SNHLY, CDR2 FYNNEI. Trimming took 6 bases from V and 0 from J, leaving 7 bases between them. Sample: PBMCs. This TCR was sampled from a woman between 25 and 40 years old in good health and CMV-seropositive. The chain is built from TRBV2 and TRBJ2-3; tentative D call: TRBD2 (5 bases). CDR3 protein: CASRTGSTDTQYF. CDR3 nucleotides: TGTGCCAGCAGGACGGGGAGCACAGATACGCAGTATTTT. Full variable domain (outside the CDR3, taken from reference TRBV2 and TRBJ2-3): EPEVTQTPSHQVTQMGQEVILRCVPISNHLYFYWYRQILGQKVEFLVSFYNNEISEKSEIFDDQFSVERPDGSNFTLKIRSTKLEDSAMYFCASRTGSTDTQYFGPGTRLTVL.